This TCR beta chain was sequenced for a study of T cell repertoires in aging, cancer and after chemotherapy. The CDR3 spans 15 residues. The trim removed 5 bases at V and 4 bases at J, leaving 6 bases unmatched. Germline V CDR1 and CDR2: LNHDA, SQIVND (reference sequence). A mixed TRB-A/B primer pool amplified rearranged TRB by multiplex touch-down PCR. Each CDR3 protein is one row after TCRdb ran MiXCR on the multiplex PCR reads. This table holds 4,000 to 5,500 distinct CDR3 sequences, roughly 35% found once. The template was genomic DNA from peripheral blood, not RNA. Only a few counts were recorded for this clonotype.

This TCR was sampled from a human donor with a blood cancer. Sequencing used blood. The rearrangement links TRBV19 to TRBJ2-3, with 10 bases fitting TRBD1. The CDR3 loop is CASSPGTGDPDTQYF. The CDR3 coding sequence is TGTGCCAGTAGTCCCGGGACAGGGGACCCAGATACGCAGTATTTT.